The 12 T cell receptor beta chains below come from one sample, sequenced in a study of cytomegalovirus exposure and HLA in healthy donors. Profiling relied on immunoSEQ multiplex PCR, and the TCRdb table lists in-frame clones only, not all of them. Seen here are about 65,000 clones, about 92% observed once, and the top ten hold roughly 1.3%. Sequencing used PBMCs. Receptors originate from a woman aged 18-29 years in good health and CMV-seronegative.

CDR3 sequence reads: CAALANTGELFF. CDR3 sequence (DNA): TGCGCCGCACTAGCGAACACCGGGGAGCTGTTTTTT. This chain joins TRBV10-2 and TRBJ2-2, with D tentatively TRBD2 (5 bases). The CDR3 sequence is 12 residues long. The germline V gene has CDR1 WSHSY and CDR2 SAAADI. V shed 11 bases and J shed 0 bases, with 7 bases lying between them.

The V gene is TRBV7-9, the J gene TRBJ1-2; a possible D gene is TRBD1 (6 bases). Germline assignment: CDR1 SEHNR and CDR2 FQNEAQ (reference sequence). This CDR3 spans 15 amino acids. V lost 5 bases to trimming and J lost 6 bases, with 19 bases between them. CDR3 residues: CASSPSRGGPDGYTF. In DNA form, the CDR3 reads TGTGCCAGCAGCCCAAGCCGGGGGGGGCCTGATGGCTACACCTTC.

The chain links TRBV7-2 to TRBJ2-5; 7 positions match TRBD2. This CDR3 is built from 16 residues. V shed 4 bases, J shed 5 bases, and the junction held 13 bases outside the gene matches. In germline, CDR1 is SGHTA, CDR2 FQGNSA. The CDR3 sequence: CASSSGWLADLETQYF. Written as DNA, the CDR3 is TGTGCCAGCAGCTCTGGTTGGCTAGCGGACTTGGAGACCCAGTACTTC.

This sequence joins TRBV19 and TRBJ1-5, with D hard to call. This CDR3 spans 15 amino acids. V lost 5 bases and J lost 3, with 14 bases in between. Per germline, CDR1 LNHDA and CDR2 SQIVND (reference sequence). CDR3 protein: CASSPSTGPNQPQHF. As DNA, the CDR3 is TGTGCCAGTAGTCCCAGTACGGGTCCCAATCAGCCCCAGCATTTT.

The chain employs TRBV6-5 and TRBJ2-5; 8 positions agree with TRBD1. J was trimmed by 5 bases and V by 0 bases; bases with no gene match: 8. CDR3 size: 16 residues. Looked up from germline, CDR1 is MNHEY and CDR2 is SVGAGI. CDR3 sequence (DNA): TGTGCCAGCAGTTACTCGGTGCAGGGGGCGGGGGAGACCCAGTACTTC. It is translated as CASSYSVQGAGETQYF.

The DNA of the CDR3 is TGTGCCAGCAGCTTCGGGGCGGGGAACGAGCAGTACTTC. The encoded protein is CASSFGAGNEQYF. This chain uses TRBV5-5 with TRBJ2-7; D is possibly TRBD2 (6 bases). The CDR3 is 13 amino acids. V gave up 2 bases and J gave up 5 bases, with 11 bases separating them. Germline V CDR1 and CDR2: SGHKS, YYEKEE (reference sequence).

This chain links TRBV6-1 with TRBJ1-3; D unresolved. From germline, CDR1 is MNHNS and CDR2 SASEGT. This CDR3 has 16 amino acids. Trimming pared 4 bases from V and 0 bases from J, leaving 13 bases between. The CDR3 nucleotides are TGTGCCAGCAGTGCGACTGTTGGGAGCTCTGGAAACACCATATATTTT. Protein sequence: CASSATVGSSGNTIYF.

This clone showed up just once. The chain uses TRBV7-9 and TRBJ1-6; a possible D gene is TRBD1 (5 bases). Germline V gene data show CDR1 as SEHNR and CDR2 as FQNEAQ (reference sequence). The CDR3 is 14 residues long. V was cut by 3 bases and J by 3 bases, with 6 bases left in between. CDR3 DNA: TGTGCCAGCAGCTTCGACAGCTATAATTCACCCCTCCACTTT. Encoded protein: CASSFDSYNSPLHF.

The chain employs TRBV27 and TRBJ1-5, with a weak D call TRBD1 (5 bases). Trimming cost V 6 bases and J 1 base, with 10 bases left between them. Germline V gene sequence: CDR1 MNHEY, CDR2 SMNVEV (reference sequence). The CDR3 is 14 amino acids. This chain's CDR3 is CASRIDSSNQPQHF. The CDR3 bases are TGTGCCAGCAGAATTGACAGCAGCAATCAGCCCCAGCATTTT.

The CDR3 spells CASSGGRDRETYEQYF. CDR3 nucleotides: TGTGCCAGCAGCGGAGGACGGGACAGGGAGACCTACGAGCAGTACTTC. The chain combines TRBV6-4 with TRBJ2-7; 9 bases line up with TRBD1. The J segment lost 2 bases and the V segment lost 6 bases, leaving 11 bases of the junction unmatched. Germline V CDR1 and CDR2: MRHNA, SNTAGT. The CDR3 totals 16 residues.

The J gene is TRBJ2-7, the V gene TRBV6-5; TRBD2 matches 11 bases. In germline, CDR1 is MNHEY, CDR2 SVGAGI. The CDR3 loop spans 16 amino acids. J gave up 0 bases and V 4 bases, and 5 bases lay outside the gene matches. DNA for the CDR3: TGTGCCAGCAGTTTCCCGGGACTAGCGGACTCCTACGAGCAGTACTTC. It is translated as CASSFPGLADSYEQYF.

The chain couples TRBV11-2 to TRBJ2-7, with D possibly being TRBD1 (6 bases). The length of the CDR3 is 15 residues. Germline V CDR1 and CDR2: SGHAT, FQNNGV. Between the trimmed V and J ends, which lost 5 bases and 1 base, there was a span of 15 bases. The CDR3 coding sequence is TGTGCCAGCAGCCCCCGCACGACAGGATCCTACGAGCAGTACTTC. As protein: CASSPRTTGSYEQYF.